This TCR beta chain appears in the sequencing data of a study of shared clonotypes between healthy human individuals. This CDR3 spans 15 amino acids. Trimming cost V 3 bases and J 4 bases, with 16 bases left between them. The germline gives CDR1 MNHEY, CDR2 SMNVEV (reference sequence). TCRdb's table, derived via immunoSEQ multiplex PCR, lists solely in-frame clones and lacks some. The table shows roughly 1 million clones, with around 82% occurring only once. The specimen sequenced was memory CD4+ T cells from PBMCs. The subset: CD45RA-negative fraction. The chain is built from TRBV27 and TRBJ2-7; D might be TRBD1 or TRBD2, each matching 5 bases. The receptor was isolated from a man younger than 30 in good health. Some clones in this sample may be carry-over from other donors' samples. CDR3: CASSFTGTNYYEQYF. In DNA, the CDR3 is TGTGCCAGCAGTTTTACCGGGACGAACTATTACGAGCAGTACTTC.